This T cell receptor beta chain was recovered during a study of blood T cell repertoires in COVID-19. The CDR3 runs to 15 residues. CDR1 MDHEN and CDR2 SYDVKM come from the germline V gene. The V end lost 3 bases, the J end lost 2 bases, and 10 bases lay between the germline ends. Assay: immunoSEQ multiplex PCR; the TCRdb copy retains only in-frame clones and omits some. The sample lists under 350,000 clones; about 86% were seen once. The rearrangement uses TRBV28 and TRBJ2-2; D ambiguous. The origin of this receptor is a woman in her thirties or forties with acute COVID-19. Source material: PBMCs or T cells enriched from blood (not recorded which). The chain's CDR3 is CASSFSSVNTGELFF. The CDR3, as DNA: TGTGCCAGCAGTTTCTCCTCGGTCAACACCGGGGAGCTGTTTTTT.